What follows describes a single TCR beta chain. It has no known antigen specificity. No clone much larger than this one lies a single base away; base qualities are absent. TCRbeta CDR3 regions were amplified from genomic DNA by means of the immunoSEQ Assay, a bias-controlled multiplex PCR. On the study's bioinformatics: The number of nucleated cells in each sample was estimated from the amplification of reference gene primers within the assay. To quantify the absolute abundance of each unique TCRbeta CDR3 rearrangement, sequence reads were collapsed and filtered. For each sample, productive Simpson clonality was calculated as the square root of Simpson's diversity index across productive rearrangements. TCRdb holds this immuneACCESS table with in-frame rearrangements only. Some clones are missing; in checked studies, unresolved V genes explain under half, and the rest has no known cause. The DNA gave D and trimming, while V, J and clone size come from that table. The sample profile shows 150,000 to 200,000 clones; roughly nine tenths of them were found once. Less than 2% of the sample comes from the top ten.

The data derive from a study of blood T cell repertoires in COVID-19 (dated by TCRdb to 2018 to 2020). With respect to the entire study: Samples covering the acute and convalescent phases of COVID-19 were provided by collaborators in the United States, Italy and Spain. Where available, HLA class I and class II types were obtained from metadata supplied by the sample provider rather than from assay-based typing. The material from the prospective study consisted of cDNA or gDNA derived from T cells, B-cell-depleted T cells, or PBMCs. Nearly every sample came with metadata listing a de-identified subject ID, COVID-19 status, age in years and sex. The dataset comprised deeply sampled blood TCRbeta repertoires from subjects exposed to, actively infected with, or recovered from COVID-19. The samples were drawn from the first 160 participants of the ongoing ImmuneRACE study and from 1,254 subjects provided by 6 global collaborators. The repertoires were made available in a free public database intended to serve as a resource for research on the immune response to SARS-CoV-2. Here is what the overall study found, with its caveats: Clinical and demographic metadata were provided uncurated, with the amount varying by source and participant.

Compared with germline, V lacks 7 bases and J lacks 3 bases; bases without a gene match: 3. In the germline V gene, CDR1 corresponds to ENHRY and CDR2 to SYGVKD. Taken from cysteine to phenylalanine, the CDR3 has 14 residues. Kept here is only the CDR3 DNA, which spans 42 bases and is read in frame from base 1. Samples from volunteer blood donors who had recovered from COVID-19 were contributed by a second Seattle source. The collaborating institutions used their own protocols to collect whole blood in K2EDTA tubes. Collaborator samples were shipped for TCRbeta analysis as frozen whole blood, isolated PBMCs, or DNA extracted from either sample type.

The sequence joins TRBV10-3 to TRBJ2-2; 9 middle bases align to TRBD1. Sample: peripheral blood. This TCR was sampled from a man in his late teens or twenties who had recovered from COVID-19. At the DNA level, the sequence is TGTGCCATCACCCGGGACAGGGACACCGGGGAGCTGTTTTTT. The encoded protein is CAITRDRDTGELFF.